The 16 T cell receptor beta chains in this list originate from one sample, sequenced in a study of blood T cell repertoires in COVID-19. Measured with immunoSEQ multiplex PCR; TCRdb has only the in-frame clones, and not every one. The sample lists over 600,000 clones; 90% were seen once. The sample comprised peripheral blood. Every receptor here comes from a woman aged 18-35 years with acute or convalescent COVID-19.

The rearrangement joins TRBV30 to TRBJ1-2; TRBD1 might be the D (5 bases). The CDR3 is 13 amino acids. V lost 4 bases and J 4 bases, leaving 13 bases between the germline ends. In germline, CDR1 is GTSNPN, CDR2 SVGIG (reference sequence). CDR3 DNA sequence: TGTGCCTGGACCCAGGGAGGAGGCTATGGCTACACCTTC. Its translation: CAWTQGGGYGYTF.

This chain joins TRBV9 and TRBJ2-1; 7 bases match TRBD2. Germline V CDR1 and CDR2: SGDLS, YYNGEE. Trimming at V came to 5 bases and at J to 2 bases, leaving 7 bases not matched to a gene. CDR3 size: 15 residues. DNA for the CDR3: TGTGCCAGCAGTATAGCGGGTCAACCCTACAATGAGCAGTTCTTC. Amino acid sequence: CASSIAGQPYNEQFF.

CDR3 protein: CASSVGGGGAYEQYF. For the CDR3, the DNA is TGTGCCAGCAGCGTAGGCGGCGGGGGGGCTTACGAGCAGTACTTC. The chain recombines TRBV9 with TRBJ2-7, with 9 bases aligning to TRBD2. In germline, CDR1 is SGDLS, CDR2 YYNGEE. With 0 bases clipped from V and 4 bases from J, the junction kept 5 bases outside the gene matches. This CDR3 is built from 15 residues.

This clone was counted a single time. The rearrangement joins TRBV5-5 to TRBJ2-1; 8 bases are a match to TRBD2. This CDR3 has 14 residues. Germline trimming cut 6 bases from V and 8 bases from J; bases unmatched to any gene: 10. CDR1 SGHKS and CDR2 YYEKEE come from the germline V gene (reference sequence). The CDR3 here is CASIFGTRIDEQFF. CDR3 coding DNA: TGTGCCAGCATTTTCGGGACTAGGATCGATGAGCAGTTCTTC.

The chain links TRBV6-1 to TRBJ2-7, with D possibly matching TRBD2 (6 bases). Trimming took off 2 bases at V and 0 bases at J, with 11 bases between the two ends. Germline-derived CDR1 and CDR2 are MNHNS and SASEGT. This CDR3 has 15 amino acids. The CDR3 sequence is CASSEFGSVSYEQYF. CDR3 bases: TGTGCCAGCAGTGAATTCGGGAGTGTCTCCTACGAGCAGTACTTC.

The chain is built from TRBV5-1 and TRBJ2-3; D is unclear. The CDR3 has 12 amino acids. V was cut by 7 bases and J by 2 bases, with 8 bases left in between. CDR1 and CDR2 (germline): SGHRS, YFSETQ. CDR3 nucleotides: TGCGCCAGCCGCCACTCCACAGATACGCAGTATTTT. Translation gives CASRHSTDTQYF.

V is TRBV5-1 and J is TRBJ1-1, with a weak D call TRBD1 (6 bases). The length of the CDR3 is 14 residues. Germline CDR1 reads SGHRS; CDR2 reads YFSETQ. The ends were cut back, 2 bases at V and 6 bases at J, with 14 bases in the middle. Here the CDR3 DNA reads TGCGCCAGCAGCTTCGGCAGGGGAGTGTCTGAAGCTTTCTTT. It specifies CASSFGRGVSEAFF. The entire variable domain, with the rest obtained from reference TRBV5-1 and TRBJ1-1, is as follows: KAGVTQTPRYLIKTRGQQVTLSCSPISGHRSVSWYQQTPGQGLQFLFEYFSETQRNKGNFPGRFSGRQFSNSRSEMNVSTLELGDSALYLCASSFGRGVSEAFFGQGTRLTVV.

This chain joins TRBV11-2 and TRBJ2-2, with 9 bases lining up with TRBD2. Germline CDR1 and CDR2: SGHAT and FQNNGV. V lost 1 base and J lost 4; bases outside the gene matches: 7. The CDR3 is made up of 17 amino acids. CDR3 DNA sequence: TGTGCCAGCAGCTTAGCCCAGGGACTAGCCCCCACCGGGGAGCTGTTTTTT. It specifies CASSLAQGLAPTGELFF.

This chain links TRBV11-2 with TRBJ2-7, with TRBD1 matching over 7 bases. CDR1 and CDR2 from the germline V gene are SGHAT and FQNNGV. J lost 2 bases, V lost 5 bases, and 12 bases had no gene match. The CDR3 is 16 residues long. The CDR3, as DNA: TGTGCCAGCAGCGTTTGGCCGGGACAGTTTACCTACGAGCAGTACTTC. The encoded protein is CASSVWPGQFTYEQYF.

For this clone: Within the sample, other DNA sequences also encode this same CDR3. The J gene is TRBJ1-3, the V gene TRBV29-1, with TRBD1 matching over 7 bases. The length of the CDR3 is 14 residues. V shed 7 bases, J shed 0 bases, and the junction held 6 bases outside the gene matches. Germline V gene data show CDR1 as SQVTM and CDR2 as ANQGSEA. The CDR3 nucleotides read TGCAGCGCAAGGACAGGATCCTCTGGAAACACCATATATTTT. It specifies CSARTGSSGNTIYF.

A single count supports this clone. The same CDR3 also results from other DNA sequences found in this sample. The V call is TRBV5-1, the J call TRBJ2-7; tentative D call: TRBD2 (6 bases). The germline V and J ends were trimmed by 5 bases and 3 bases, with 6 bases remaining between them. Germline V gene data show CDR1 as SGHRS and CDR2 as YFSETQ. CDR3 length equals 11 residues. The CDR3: CASRGGYEQYF. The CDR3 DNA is TGCGCCAGCAGGGGGGGCTACGAGCAGTACTTC.

CDR3 amino acids: CASSRTGEQPQHF. The DNA for the CDR3 is TGTGCCAGCAGTCGGACAGGGGAACAGCCCCAGCATTTT. The rearrangement uses TRBV6-2 or TRBV6-3 and TRBJ1-5; 9 positions match TRBD1. CDR3 length equals 13 residues. Unmatched junction bases numbered 3, after V lost 5 bases and J lost 7 bases. Germline CDR1 and CDR2: MNHEY and SVGEGT.

The DNA of the CDR3 is TGCGCCAGCAGCCGATGGATGGGGCAACAAGAGACCCAGTACTTC. Protein product: CASSRWMGQQETQYF. The chain is built from TRBV4-1 and TRBJ2-5; TRBD1 might be the D (5 bases). Germline CDR1 is MGHRA and CDR2 is YSYEKL. Trimming cost V 4 bases and J 2 bases, with 14 bases left between them. This CDR3 contains 15 residues.

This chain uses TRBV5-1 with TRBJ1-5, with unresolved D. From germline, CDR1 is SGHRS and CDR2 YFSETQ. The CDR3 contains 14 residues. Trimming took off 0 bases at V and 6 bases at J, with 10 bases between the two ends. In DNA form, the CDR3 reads TGCGCCAGCAGCTTGGTCCCAGGCTCTCAGCCCCAGCATTTT. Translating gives CASSLVPGSQPQHF.

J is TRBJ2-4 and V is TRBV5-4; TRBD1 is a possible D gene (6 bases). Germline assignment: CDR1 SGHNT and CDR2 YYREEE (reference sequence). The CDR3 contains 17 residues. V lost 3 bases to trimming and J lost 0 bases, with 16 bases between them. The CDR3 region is CASSYYGQRGAKNIQYF. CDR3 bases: TGTGCCAGCAGCTACTACGGACAGCGCGGAGCCAAAAACATTCAGTACTTC.

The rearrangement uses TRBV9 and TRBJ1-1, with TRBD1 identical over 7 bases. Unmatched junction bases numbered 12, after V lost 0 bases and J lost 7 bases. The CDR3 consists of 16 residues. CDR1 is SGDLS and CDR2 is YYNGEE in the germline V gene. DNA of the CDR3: TGTGCCAGCAGCGTAGGGGTGGGACAGAATAGTGGTGAAGCTTTCTTT. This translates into CASSVGVGQNSGEAFF.